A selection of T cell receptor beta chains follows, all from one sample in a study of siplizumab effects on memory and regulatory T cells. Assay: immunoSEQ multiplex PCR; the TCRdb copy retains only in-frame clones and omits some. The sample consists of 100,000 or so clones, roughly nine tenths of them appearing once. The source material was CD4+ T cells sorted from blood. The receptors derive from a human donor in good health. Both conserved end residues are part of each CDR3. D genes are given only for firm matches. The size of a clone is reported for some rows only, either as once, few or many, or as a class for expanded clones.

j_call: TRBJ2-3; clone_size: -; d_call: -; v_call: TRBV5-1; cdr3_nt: TGCGCCAGCAGCCTCACAGATACGCAGTATTTT; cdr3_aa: CASSLTDTQYF
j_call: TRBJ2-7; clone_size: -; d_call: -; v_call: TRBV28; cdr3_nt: TGTGCCAGCAGTTTAGGGACCTACAAACCGCAGTACTTC; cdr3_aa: CASSLGTYKPQYF
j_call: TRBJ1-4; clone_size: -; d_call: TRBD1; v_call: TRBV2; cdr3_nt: TGTGCCAGCAGAGGGACAGGGGCAACTAATGAAAAACTGTTTTTT; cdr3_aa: CASRGTGATNEKLFF
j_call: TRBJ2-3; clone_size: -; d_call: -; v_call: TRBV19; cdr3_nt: TGTGCCAGTAGAGGCAGGGGAACAGATACGCAGTATTTT; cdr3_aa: CASRGRGTDTQYF
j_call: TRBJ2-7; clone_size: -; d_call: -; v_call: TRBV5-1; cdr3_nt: TGCGCCAGCAGCCCCCAGGGTTTCGAGCAGTACTTC; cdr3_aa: CASSPQGFEQYF
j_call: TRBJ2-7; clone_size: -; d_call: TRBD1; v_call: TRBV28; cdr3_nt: TGTGCCAGCGGACCGAGACAGGGGCAGTACTTC; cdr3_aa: CASGPRQGQYF
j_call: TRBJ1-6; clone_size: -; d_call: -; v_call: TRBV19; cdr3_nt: TGTGCCGCCGCGGCGGGATATAATTCACCCCTCCACTTT; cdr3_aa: CAAAAGYNSPLHF
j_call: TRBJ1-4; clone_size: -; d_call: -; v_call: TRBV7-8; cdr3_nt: TGTGCCAGCAGCTTATCCTCGGGGTGGGGCGGTGAAAAACTGTTTTTT; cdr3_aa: CASSLSSGWGGEKLFF
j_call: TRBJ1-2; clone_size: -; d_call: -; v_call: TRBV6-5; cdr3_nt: TGTGCCAGCAGCAACGGGGCCGTCGGGGGCTATGGCTACACCTTC; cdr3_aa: CASSNGAVGGYGYTF
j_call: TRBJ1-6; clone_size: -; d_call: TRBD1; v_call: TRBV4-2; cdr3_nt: TGTGCCAGCAGCCTACAGGGGGGTGGGGATCGGTCACCCCTCCACTTT; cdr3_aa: CASSLQGGGDRSPLHF
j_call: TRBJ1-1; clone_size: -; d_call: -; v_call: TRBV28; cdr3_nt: TGTGCCAGCAGAGAAGGGAGGACTGAAGCTTTCTTT; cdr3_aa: CASREGRTEAFF
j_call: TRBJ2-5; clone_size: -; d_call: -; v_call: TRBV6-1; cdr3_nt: TGTCCGTCAAAACAGGAGCAAGAGACCCAGTACTTC; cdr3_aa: CPSKQEQETQYF
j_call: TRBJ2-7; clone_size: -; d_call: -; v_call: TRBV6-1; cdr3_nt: TGTGCCAGCAGAAAACGGGACGGCTACGAGCAGTACTTC; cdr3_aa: CASRKRDGYEQYF
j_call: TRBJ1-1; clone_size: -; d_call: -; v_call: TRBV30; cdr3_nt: TGTGCCTGGATACGCAACAGGGCAGGGGCTGAAGCTTTCTTT; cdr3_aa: CAWIRNRAGAEAFF
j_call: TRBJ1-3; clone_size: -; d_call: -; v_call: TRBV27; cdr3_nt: TGTGCCAGCAGTTTAGGTTCTGGGGCTACTAGAAACACCATATATTTT; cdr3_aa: CASSLGSGATRNTIYF
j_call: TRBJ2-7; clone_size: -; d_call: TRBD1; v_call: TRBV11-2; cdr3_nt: TGTGCCAGCAGCTTAGGACCGGGACAGGGGACCTACGAGCAGTACTTC; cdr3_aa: CASSLGPGQGTYEQYF
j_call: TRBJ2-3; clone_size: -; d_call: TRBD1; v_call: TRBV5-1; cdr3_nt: TGCGCCAGCAGGAAAGACAGGGGGCCTGCAAGAGGGACAGATACGCAGTATTTT; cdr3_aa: CASRKDRGPARGTDTQYF
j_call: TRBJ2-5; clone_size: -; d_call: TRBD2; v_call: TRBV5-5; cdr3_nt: TGTGCCAGCAGCTTTCTAGCGGGGTACCAAGAGACCCAGTACTTC; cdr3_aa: CASSFLAGYQETQYF
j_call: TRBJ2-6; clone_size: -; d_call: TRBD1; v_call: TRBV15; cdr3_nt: TGTGCCACCAGCAGAGCCCCGACAGGGTCTGGGGCCAACGTCCTGACTTTC; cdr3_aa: CATSRAPTGSGANVLTF
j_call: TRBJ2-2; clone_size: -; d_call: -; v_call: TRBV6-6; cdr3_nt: TGTGCCACGAAAATAGGGAACACCGGGGAGCTGTTTTTT; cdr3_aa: CATKIGNTGELFF
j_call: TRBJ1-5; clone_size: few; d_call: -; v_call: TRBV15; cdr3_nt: TGTGCCACCCGACGTGACAATCAGCCCCAGCATTTT; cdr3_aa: CATRRDNQPQHF
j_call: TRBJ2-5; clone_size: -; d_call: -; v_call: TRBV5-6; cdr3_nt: TGTGCCAGCAGCTTTTGGGGCGGAGAGACCCAGTACTTC; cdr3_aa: CASSFWGGETQYF
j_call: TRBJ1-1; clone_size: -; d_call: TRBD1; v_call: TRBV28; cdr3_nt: TGTGCCAGCAGTCCTGGGACAGGGGACGCTGAAGCTTTCTTT; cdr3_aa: CASSPGTGDAEAFF
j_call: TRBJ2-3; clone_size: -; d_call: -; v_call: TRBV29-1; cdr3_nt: TGCAGCGCAGGGACGATCAGCACAGATACGCAGTATTTT; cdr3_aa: CSAGTISTDTQYF
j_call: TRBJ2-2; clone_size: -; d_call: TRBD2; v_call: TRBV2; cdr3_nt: TGTGCCAGCAGTGAATACGGCTCTAGCGGGATTTCCGGGGAGCTGTTTTTT; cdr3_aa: CASSEYGSSGISGELFF
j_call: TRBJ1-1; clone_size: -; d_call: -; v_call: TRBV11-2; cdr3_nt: TGTGCCAGCAGCTTAGGTCTGACGAACACTGAAGCTTTCTTT; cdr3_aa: CASSLGLTNTEAFF
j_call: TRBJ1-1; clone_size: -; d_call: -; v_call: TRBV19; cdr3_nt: TGTGCCAGTAGTATAGATCCTGCAAACACTGAAGCTTTCTTT; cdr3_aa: CASSIDPANTEAFF
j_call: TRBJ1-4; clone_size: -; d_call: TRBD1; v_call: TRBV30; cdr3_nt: TGTGCCTGGAGGACCAAACCGGGACAGGGATATGAAAAACTGTTTTTT; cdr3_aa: CAWRTKPGQGYEKLFF
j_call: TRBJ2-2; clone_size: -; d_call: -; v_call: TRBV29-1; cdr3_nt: TGCAGCGTTGAAGGACGCCTCCCCAATAAGAACACCGGGGAGCTGTTTTTT; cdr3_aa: CSVEGRLPNKNTGELFF
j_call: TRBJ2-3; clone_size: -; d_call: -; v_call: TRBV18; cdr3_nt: TGTGCCAGCTCCCTAATGGCCCGACGGGCATCCTACACAGATACGCAGTATTTT; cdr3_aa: CASSLMARRASYTDTQYF
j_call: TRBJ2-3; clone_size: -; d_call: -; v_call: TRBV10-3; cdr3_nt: TGTGCCCTGGGAAATAGGAGCACAGATACGCAGTATTTT; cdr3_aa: CALGNRSTDTQYF